These T cell receptor beta chains were read from a single sample in a study of blood T cell repertoires in COVID-19. Sequencing was performed with immunoSEQ multiplex PCR; in TCRdb, only in-frame clones are kept and a portion is missing. Of 35,000 to 45,000 clones listed, roughly nine tenths are singletons. The material sequenced was peripheral blood. The origin of the receptors is a man over 45 with active COVID-19. The CDR3 runs from the conserved cysteine through the conserved F or W. The order of the fields is J gene, D gene, CDR3 length, clone size, V gene, CDR3 DNA, CDR3 protein. D genes are given only for firm matches. Some rows mark clone size as missing; the rest say once, few, many or name a class of expanded clone.

TRBJ1-1	.	16	.	TRBV6-5	TGTGCCAGCAGTTACTCGAGAGTGAGAGGTCGCCGCGAAGCTTTCTTT	CASSYSRVRGRREAFF
TRBJ1-2	.	12	.	TRBV30	TGTGCCTCAATCAGGGTCTCGGATGGCTACACCTTC	CASIRVSDGYTF
TRBJ2-1	TRBD1	17	.	TRBV5-1	TGCGCCAGCAGCACAGCCACCGGGACAGGGGGAGGAAATGAGCAGTTCTTC	CASSTATGTGGGNEQFF
TRBJ2-7	TRBD2	14	.	TRBV20-1	TGCAGTGCTAGTACTAGCGGGAGAGGGTACGAGCAGTACTTC	CSASTSGRGYEQYF
TRBJ1-2	TRBD1	13	.	TRBV6-5	TGTGCCAGCAGAGCTCAGGGGGTCTATGGCTACACCTTC	CASRAQGVYGYTF
TRBJ1-4	TRBD1	15	.	TRBV5-6	TGTGCCAGCAGCTATAGGACAGGTCTTAATGAAAAACTGTTTTTT	CASSYRTGLNEKLFF
TRBJ2-7	.	12	.	TRBV28	TGTGCCAGCAGTTCCCAGAGGGTAGGGCAGTACTTC	CASSSQRVGQYF
TRBJ1-2	.	13	.	TRBV28	TGTGCCAGCATAGGAGGTAATGGCTATGGCTACACCTTC	CASIGGNGYGYTF
TRBJ1-6	.	14	.	TRBV14	TGTGCCAGCAGCCATGGGCCTCCAAGTTCACCCCTCCACTTT	CASSHGPPSSPLHF
TRBJ2-5	.	14	.	TRBV19	TGTGCCAGTAGTATTACGGGGGAAAAAGAGACCCAGTACTTC	CASSITGEKETQYF
TRBJ1-5	TRBD1	14	once	TRBV19	TGTGCCAGTAGTATTCAGGGGGGAGGTCAGCCCCAGCATTTT	CASSIQGGGQPQHF
TRBJ1-2	.	12	.	TRBV28	TGTGCCAGCAGTTTTGGGGGGTTTGGCTACACCTTC	CASSFGGFGYTF
TRBJ2-7	TRBD2	16	once	TRBV3-1/TRBV3-2	TGTGCCAGCAGCCAAGCGGCACTAGCGGGAGCCTACGAGCAGTACTTC	CASSQAALAGAYEQYF
TRBJ2-1	.	16	.	TRBV28	TGTGCCAGCAGTCCGGGGGTTTTGGGTCAGGCCAATGAGCAGTTCTTC	CASSPGVLGQANEQFF
TRBJ1-2	.	15	.	TRBV19	TGTGCCAGTAGTACTTTAGACAGTGCTAACTATGGCTACACCTTC	CASSTLDSANYGYTF
TRBJ2-4	.	15	.	TRBV25-1	TGTGCCAGCAGTGAACCGACAGGTGTTGGAAACATTCAGTACTTC	CASSEPTGVGNIQYF
TRBJ1-1	.	14	.	TRBV9	TGTGCCAGCAGCGCCCGGGGAGAGAACACTGAAGCTTTCTTT	CASSARGENTEAFF
TRBJ2-7	TRBD2	14	.	TRBV5-1	TGCGCCAGCAGAACCCTAGCGGGAGACTACGAGCAGTACTTC	CASRTLAGDYEQYF